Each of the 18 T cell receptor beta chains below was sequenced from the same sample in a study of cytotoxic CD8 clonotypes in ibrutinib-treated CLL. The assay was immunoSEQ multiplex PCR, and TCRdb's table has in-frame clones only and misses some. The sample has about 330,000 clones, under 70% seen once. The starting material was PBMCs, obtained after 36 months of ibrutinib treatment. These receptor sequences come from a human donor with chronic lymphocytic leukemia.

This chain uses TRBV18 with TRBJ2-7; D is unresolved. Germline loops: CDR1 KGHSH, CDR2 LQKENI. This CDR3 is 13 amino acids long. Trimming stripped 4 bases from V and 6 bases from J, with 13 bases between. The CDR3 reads CASSQNFQVEQYF. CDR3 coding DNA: TGTGCCAGCTCACAGAACTTCCAGGTCGAGCAGTACTTC.

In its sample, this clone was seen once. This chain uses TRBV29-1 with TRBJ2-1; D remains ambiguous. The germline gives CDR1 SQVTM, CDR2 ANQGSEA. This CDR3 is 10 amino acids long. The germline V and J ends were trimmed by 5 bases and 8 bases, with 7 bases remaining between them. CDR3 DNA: TGCAGCGTTAAGTGGGATGAGCAGTTCTTC. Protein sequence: CSVKWDEQFF.

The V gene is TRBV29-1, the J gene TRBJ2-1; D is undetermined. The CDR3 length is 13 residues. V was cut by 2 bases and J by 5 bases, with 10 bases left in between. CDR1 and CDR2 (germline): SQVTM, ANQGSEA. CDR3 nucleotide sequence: TGCAGCGTTGAAAGGGTGGTCCACAATGAGCAGTTCTTC. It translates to CSVERVVHNEQFF.

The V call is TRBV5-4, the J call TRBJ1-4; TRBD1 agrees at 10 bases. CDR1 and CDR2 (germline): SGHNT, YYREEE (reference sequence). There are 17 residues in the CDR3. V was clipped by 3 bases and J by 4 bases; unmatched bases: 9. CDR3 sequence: CASSSGTGVPSNEKLFF. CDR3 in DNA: TGTGCCAGCAGCTCCGGGACAGGGGTTCCCAGTAATGAAAAACTGTTTTTT.

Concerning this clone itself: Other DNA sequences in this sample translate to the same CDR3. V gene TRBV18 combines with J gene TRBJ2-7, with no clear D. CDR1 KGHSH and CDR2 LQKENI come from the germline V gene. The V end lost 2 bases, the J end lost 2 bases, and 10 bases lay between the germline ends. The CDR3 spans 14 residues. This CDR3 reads CASSPGQATYEQYF. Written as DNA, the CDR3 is TGTGCCAGCTCACCAGGGCAGGCCACCTACGAGCAGTACTTC. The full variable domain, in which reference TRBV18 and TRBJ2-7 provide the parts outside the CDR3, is NAGVMQNPRHLVRRRGQEARLRCSPMKGHSHVYWYRQLPEEGLKFMVYLQKENIIDESGMPKERFSAEFPKEGPSILRIQQVVRGDSAAYFCASSPGQATYEQYFGPGTRLTVT.

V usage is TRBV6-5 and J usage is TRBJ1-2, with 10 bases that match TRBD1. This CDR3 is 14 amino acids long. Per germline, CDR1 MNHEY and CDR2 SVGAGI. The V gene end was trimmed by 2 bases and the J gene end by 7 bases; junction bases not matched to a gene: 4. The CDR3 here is CASSYGTGVFGYTF. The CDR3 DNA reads TGTGCCAGCAGTTACGGGACAGGGGTTTTTGGCTACACCTTC.

The DNA of the CDR3 is TGTGCCAGCGGCAAGAGGGGCTTTTCAGATACGCAGTATTTT. It encodes CASGKRGFSDTQYF. This chain links TRBV7-2 with TRBJ2-3; the D gene could be TRBD1 or TRBD2 (5 bases each). Germline loops: CDR1 SGHTA, CDR2 FQGNSA. The CDR3 extends over 14 amino acids. The V and J ends lost 8 bases and 4 bases respectively, with 16 bases between them.

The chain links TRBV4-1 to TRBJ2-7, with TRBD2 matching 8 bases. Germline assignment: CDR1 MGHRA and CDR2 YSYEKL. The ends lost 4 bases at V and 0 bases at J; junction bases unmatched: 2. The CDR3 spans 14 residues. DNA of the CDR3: TGCGCCAGCAGCCGCGGGACTAGCTCCTACGAGCAGTACTTC. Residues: CASSRGTSSYEQYF.

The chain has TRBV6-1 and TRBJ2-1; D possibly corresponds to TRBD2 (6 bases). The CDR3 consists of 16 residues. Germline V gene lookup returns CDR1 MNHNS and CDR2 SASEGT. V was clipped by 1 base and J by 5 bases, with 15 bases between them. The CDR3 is CASSEGRLALNNEQFF. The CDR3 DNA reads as TGTGCCAGCAGTGAAGGGCGCCTAGCGCTAAACAATGAGCAGTTCTTC.

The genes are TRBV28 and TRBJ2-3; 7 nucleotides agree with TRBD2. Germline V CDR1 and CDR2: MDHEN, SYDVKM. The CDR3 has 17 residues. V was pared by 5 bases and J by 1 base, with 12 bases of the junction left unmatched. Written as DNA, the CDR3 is TGTGCCAGCAGTCAGTCCGGGACTATGACCCGCACAGATACGCAGTATTTT. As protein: CASSQSGTMTRTDTQYF. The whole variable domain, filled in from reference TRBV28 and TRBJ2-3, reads DVKVTQSSRYLVKRTGEKVFLECVQDMDHENMFWYRQDPGLGLRLIYFSYDVKMKEKGDIPEGYSVSREKKERFSLILESASTNQTSMYLCASSQSGTMTRTDTQYFGPGTRLTVL.

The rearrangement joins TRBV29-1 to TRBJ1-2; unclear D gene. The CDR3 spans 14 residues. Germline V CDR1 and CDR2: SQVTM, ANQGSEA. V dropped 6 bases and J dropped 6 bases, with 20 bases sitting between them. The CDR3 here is CSVRVTGLRHGYTF. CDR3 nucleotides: TGCAGCGTCCGAGTGACGGGCCTCCGGCATGGCTACACCTTC.

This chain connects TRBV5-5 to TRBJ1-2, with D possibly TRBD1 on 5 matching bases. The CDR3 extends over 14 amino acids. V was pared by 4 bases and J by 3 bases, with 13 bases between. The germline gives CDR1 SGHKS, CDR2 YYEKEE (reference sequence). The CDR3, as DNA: TGTGCCAGCAGCCCTAAATGGGGCGACTATGGCTACACCTTC. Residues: CASSPKWGDYGYTF.

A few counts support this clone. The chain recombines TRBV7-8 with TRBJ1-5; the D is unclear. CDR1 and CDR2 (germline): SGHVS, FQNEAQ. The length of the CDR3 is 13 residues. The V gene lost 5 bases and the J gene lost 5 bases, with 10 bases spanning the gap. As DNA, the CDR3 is TGTGCCAGCAGCCCGATCGATTATCAGCCCCAGCATTTT. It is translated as CASSPIDYQPQHF. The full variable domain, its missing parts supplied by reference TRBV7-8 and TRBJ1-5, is GAGVSQSPRYKVAKRGQDVALRCDPISGHVSLFWYQQALGQGPEFLTYFQNEAQLDKSGLPSDRFFAERPEGSVSTLKIQRTQQEDSAVYLCASSPIDYQPQHFGDGTRLSIL.

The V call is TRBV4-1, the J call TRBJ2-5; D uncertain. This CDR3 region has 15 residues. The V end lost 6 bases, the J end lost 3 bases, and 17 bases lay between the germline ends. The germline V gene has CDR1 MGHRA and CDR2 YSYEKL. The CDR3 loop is CASSRISQSEETQYF. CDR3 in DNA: TGCGCCAGCAGTCGTATCTCCCAGAGCGAAGAGACCCAGTACTTC.

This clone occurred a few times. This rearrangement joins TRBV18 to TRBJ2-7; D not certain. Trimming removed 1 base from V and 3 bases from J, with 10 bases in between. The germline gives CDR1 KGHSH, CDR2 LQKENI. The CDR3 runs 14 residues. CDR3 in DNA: TGTGCCAGCTCACCACTTTTGAATGACTACGAGCAGTACTTC. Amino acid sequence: CASSPLLNDYEQYF. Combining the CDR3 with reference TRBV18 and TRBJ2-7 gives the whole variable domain NAGVMQNPRHLVRRRGQEARLRCSPMKGHSHVYWYRQLPEEGLKFMVYLQKENIIDESGMPKERFSAEFPKEGPSILRIQQVVRGDSAAYFCASSPLLNDYEQYFGPGTRLTVT.

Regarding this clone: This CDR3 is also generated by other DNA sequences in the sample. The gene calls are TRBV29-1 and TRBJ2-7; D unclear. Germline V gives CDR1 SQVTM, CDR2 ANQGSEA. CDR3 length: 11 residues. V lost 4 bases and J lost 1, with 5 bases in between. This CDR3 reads CSVVGSYEQYF. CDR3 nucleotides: TGCAGCGTTGTGGGGTCCTACGAGCAGTACTTC.

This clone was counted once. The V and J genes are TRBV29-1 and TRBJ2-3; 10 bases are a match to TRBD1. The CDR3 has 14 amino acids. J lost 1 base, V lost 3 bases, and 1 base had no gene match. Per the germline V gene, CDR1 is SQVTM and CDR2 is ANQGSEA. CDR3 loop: CSVDGTGGTDTQYF. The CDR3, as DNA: TGCAGCGTTGATGGGACAGGGGGCACAGATACGCAGTATTTT.

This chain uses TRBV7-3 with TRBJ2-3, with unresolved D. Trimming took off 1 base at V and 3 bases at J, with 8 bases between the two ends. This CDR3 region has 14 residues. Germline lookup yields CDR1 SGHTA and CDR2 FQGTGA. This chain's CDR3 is CASSLRPHTDTQYF. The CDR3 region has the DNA TGTGCCAGCAGCTTAAGGCCCCATACAGATACGCAGTATTTT.